Listed below are T cell receptor beta chains from one sample, sequenced in a study of response to subunit inactivated influenza vaccine. TCRdb fed the RT-PCR reads into MiXCR, producing one record per CDR3 protein. Among under 200,000 distinct CDR3 sequences listed, over 8.5% were seen once. The source was CD8+ T cells sorted from PBMCs, collected less than 25 months after vaccination. The receptor source for this set is a man between 50 and 70 years old who received an inactivated influenza vaccine. Each CDR3 is given without its conserved first and last residue.

TRBV6-2/TRBV6-3,TRBJ2-2,ASSPSKPGELF
TRBV7-6,TRBJ2-2,ASSPNSGNTGELF
TRBV29-1,TRBJ2-5,SVESLAGVPQETQY
TRBV6-1,TRBJ2-5,ASSWTAQETQY
TRBV12-3/TRBV12-4,TRBJ2-3,ASSLSARGTDTQY
TRBV7-9,TRBJ2-4,ASSLSLAGDGKNIQY
TRBV20-1,TRBJ2-1,SARLYNEQF
TRBV12-3/TRBV12-4,TRBJ2-4,ASSLAGALAKNIQY
TRBV12-3/TRBV12-4,TRBJ2-7,ASSFVGAAPEQY
TRBV7-9,TRBJ2-6,ASSVPGQAPGANVLT
TRBV6-2/TRBV6-3,TRBJ2-7,ASRGLSSYEQY
TRBV7-9,TRBJ2-3,ASSSWIASTDTQY
TRBV2,TRBJ2-1,ASSVAGGIYNEQF
TRBV30,TRBJ2-5,AWSYKTGRWETQY
TRBV12-3/TRBV12-4,TRBJ1-5,ASSLWGQATSNQPQH
TRBV10-3,TRBJ2-7,AISDPRIGSYEQY
TRBV9,TRBJ2-5,ASSSRTHTDLFQETQY
TRBV12-3/TRBV12-4,TRBJ1-3,ASREQGNGNTIY
TRBV5-4,TRBJ1-3,ASSPGQDSGNTIY
TRBV20-1,TRBJ1-2,SASLGQLGQGSYGYT
TRBV28,TRBJ1-1,ASSSKGMGTEAF
TRBV6-5,TRBJ2-7,ASTDRAYEQY
TRBV27,TRBJ2-1,ASRPGAALSINEQF
TRBV12-3/TRBV12-4,TRBJ2-3,ASSLAWDTQY
TRBV4-1,TRBJ1-2,ASRGQEKSNYGYT
TRBV29-1,TRBJ2-3,SVGTSGPTDTQY
TRBV7-6,TRBJ2-1,ASSTSGGYNEQF
TRBV4-3,TRBJ1-2,ASSQGMEYGYT
TRBV6-5,TRBJ1-4,ASSYEGADEKLF
TRBV6-1,TRBJ1-1,ASSPGTDNTEAF
TRBV11-2,TRBJ1-2,ASSAGVGDYGYT
TRBV12-3/TRBV12-4,TRBJ1-2,ASTRDRKYGYT
TRBV12-3/TRBV12-4,TRBJ2-7,ASSGPSKAAYEQY
TRBV10-3,TRBJ2-1,ALGDRGYNEQF
TRBV9,TRBJ2-5,ASSGAGETQY
TRBV20-1,TRBJ2-3,SARDAGTSTDTQY
TRBV12-3/TRBV12-4,TRBJ2-1,ASSPNSYNEQF
TRBV7-9,TRBJ2-7,ASSPSGYEQY
TRBV2,TRBJ1-2,ASSENSAGIDGYT
TRBV11-3,TRBJ2-1,ASSSLPGLADLFSSYNEQF
TRBV4-2,TRBJ2-1,ASSQEMGGGQEQF
TRBV30,TRBJ2-2,AWSELMASSNTGELF
TRBV12-3/TRBV12-4,TRBJ2-2,ASTNGQGTNTGELF
TRBV7-6,TRBJ2-5,ASSSSGREQETQY
TRBV4-2,TRBJ2-2,ASSQDPGGTSRLF
TRBV19,TRBJ2-1,ASSIAEGWDEQF
TRBV4-1,TRBJ2-7,ASSHYTGQGYEQY